This T cell receptor beta chain stems from a study of HIV-infected children after antiretroviral therapy interruption. Noted treatment: PENTA 11 planned treatment interruption arm or continuous ART arm. Naive CD4+ CD45RA+ CD45RO- T cells were sorted from thawed PBMCs. The TCR library was built from RNA with a 3' RACE protocol and unique molecular identifiers. Via MiXCR, TCRdb re-called the 3' RACE reads, giving one row per CDR3 protein. Of 30,000 to 40,000 distinct CDR3 sequences in the sample, 6.5% were seen once. This clonotype has at least ten counts. The sequencing used CD45RA+ CD4+ T cells from PBMCs, pooled from several time points, collected from a donor given antiretroviral therapy, either interrupted or continuous. Documented subset: naive CD4+ CD45RA+ CD45RO- T cells. This clonotype was sampled from a pool of human donors with HIV.

The CDR3 reads CSVGVPGGETQYF. CDR3 sequence (DNA): TGCAGCGTTGGGGTCCCTGGTGGAGAGACCCAGTACTTC. The chain links TRBV29-1 to TRBJ2-5; no reliable D call. The CDR3 consists of 13 residues. V was trimmed by 4 bases and J by 4 bases, leaving 13 bases between them. Germline V gene data show CDR1 as SQVTM and CDR2 as ANQGSEA.